These T cell receptor beta chains were read from a single sample in a study of radiotherapy plus CTLA-4 blockade in lung cancer. Data came from immunoSEQ multiplex PCR; TCRdb stores just in-frame clones and leaves some out. The sample has approximately 46,000 clones, approximately 81% seen once. The sequenced sample was peripheral blood, obtained from a patient treated with radiotherapy plus ipilimumab. These receptors were taken from a human donor with non-small cell lung cancer whose response to radiotherapy plus ipilimumab could not be evaluated. CDR3s include the opening cysteine and the closing phenylalanine or tryptophan. Fields, in order: D gene, V gene, clone size, J gene, CDR3 protein, CDR3 DNA. The D gene is left open where the match is weak. For some rows the clone size is stated as once, few or many, or as a class when expanded; others skip it.

d_gene: -
v_gene: TRBV19
abundance: -
j_gene: TRBJ2-7
CDR3aa: CASSGGQAYEQYF
CDR3nt: TGTGCCAGCTCTGGCGGGCAGGCCTACGAGCAGTACTTC

d_gene: TRBD2
v_gene: TRBV15
abundance: -
j_gene: TRBJ2-1
CDR3aa: CATGRRELNEQFF
CDR3nt: TGTGCCACCGGGAGGCGGGAGTTAAATGAGCAGTTCTTC

d_gene: TRBD1
v_gene: TRBV5-1
abundance: -
j_gene: TRBJ2-3
CDR3aa: CASRVPGGGTDTQYF
CDR3nt: TGCGCCAGCAGGGTACCAGGGGGCGGCACAGATACGCAGTATTTT

d_gene: TRBD1
v_gene: TRBV14
abundance: -
j_gene: TRBJ2-3
CDR3aa: CASSSLDRGGTDTQYF
CDR3nt: TGTGCCAGCAGCTCCCTGGACAGGGGAGGCACAGATACGCAGTATTTT

d_gene: -
v_gene: TRBV7-2
abundance: -
j_gene: TRBJ1-4
CDR3aa: CASSLQYNEKLFF
CDR3nt: TGTGCCAGCAGCTTACAGTATAATGAAAAACTGTTTTTT

d_gene: TRBD1
v_gene: TRBV7-8
abundance: -
j_gene: TRBJ1-4
CDR3aa: CASSARPGTGEGKLFF
CDR3nt: TGTGCCAGCAGCGCTAGACCCGGGACAGGGGAGGGAAAACTGTTTTTT

d_gene: TRBD1
v_gene: TRBV5-1
abundance: -
j_gene: TRBJ2-5
CDR3aa: CASSLYGQGGQETQYF
CDR3nt: TGCGCCAGCAGCTTGTACGGACAGGGAGGACAAGAGACCCAGTACTTC

d_gene: TRBD1
v_gene: TRBV29-1
abundance: -
j_gene: TRBJ1-1
CDR3aa: CSALDRARTEAFF
CDR3nt: TGCAGCGCTCTGGACAGGGCGAGGACTGAAGCTTTCTTT

d_gene: TRBD1
v_gene: TRBV9
abundance: once
j_gene: TRBJ2-1
CDR3aa: CASSVEGTDTYNEQFF
CDR3nt: TGTGCCAGCAGCGTAGAAGGGACAGATACCTACAATGAGCAGTTCTTC

d_gene: -
v_gene: TRBV18
abundance: -
j_gene: TRBJ1-4
CDR3aa: CASSPYQGAGKTNEKLFF
CDR3nt: TGTGCCAGCTCCCCGTACCAAGGGGCAGGGAAAACTAATGAAAAACTGTTTTTT

d_gene: TRBD2
v_gene: TRBV28
abundance: -
j_gene: TRBJ2-5
CDR3aa: CASSPKLRLAGGTQYF
CDR3nt: TGTGCCAGCAGTCCCAAACTACGACTAGCGGGAGGGACCCAGTACTTC

d_gene: -
v_gene: TRBV4-1
abundance: -
j_gene: TRBJ1-2
CDR3aa: CASSRDSDGYGYTF
CDR3nt: TGCGCCAGCAGCCGTGACAGCGATGGCTATGGCTACACCTTC

d_gene: -
v_gene: TRBV18
abundance: -
j_gene: TRBJ2-7
CDR3aa: CASSPVLDEQYF
CDR3nt: TGTGCCAGCTCACCAGTGTTAGACGAGCAGTACTTC

d_gene: -
v_gene: TRBV29-1
abundance: once
j_gene: TRBJ1-2
CDR3aa: CSASWATDGYTF
CDR3nt: TGCAGCGCTAGCTGGGCAACTGATGGCTACACCTTC

d_gene: -
v_gene: TRBV5-1
abundance: -
j_gene: TRBJ2-5
CDR3aa: CASSFIGQYQETQYF
CDR3nt: TGCGCCAGCAGCTTTATTGGACAATACCAAGAGACCCAGTACTTC

d_gene: TRBD2
v_gene: TRBV27
abundance: -
j_gene: TRBJ2-2
CDR3aa: CASVSTSGRFGELFF
CDR3nt: TGTGCCAGCGTATCGACTAGCGGGAGGTTCGGGGAGCTGTTTTTT

d_gene: -
v_gene: TRBV19
abundance: -
j_gene: TRBJ1-3
CDR3aa: CASSISPSSGNTIYF
CDR3nt: TGTGCCAGTAGTATATCCCCGAGCTCTGGAAACACCATATATTTT

d_gene: -
v_gene: TRBV28
abundance: -
j_gene: TRBJ1-2
CDR3aa: CASSLPRNYGYTF
CDR3nt: TGTGCCAGCAGTTTGCCCAGGAACTATGGCTACACCTTC

d_gene: -
v_gene: TRBV7-9
abundance: -
j_gene: TRBJ1-1
CDR3aa: CASSLGMGGPYTEAFF
CDR3nt: TGTGCCAGCAGCTTGGGGATGGGGGGGCCATACACTGAAGCTTTCTTT

d_gene: TRBD1
v_gene: TRBV7-8
abundance: -
j_gene: TRBJ2-7
CDR3aa: CASSLGQDEQYF
CDR3nt: TGTGCCAGCAGCCTCGGACAGGACGAGCAGTACTTC

d_gene: TRBD2
v_gene: TRBV29-1
abundance: -
j_gene: TRBJ2-7
CDR3aa: CSVLSGRAGEQYF
CDR3nt: TGCAGCGTGCTTAGCGGGAGGGCGGGAGAGCAGTACTTC

d_gene: -
v_gene: TRBV27
abundance: once
j_gene: TRBJ2-7
CDR3aa: CATTDRYEQYF
CDR3nt: TGTGCCACCACCGACAGGTACGAGCAGTACTTC

d_gene: TRBD1
v_gene: TRBV6-1
abundance: -
j_gene: TRBJ1-3
CDR3aa: CASSGPGTVSGNTIYF
CDR3nt: TGTGCCAGCAGTGGACCGGGGACAGTCTCTGGAAACACCATATATTTT

d_gene: -
v_gene: TRBV5-1
abundance: -
j_gene: TRBJ2-5
CDR3aa: CASARDSQKETQYF
CDR3nt: TGCGCCAGCGCGAGGGATAGCCAAAAAGAGACCCAGTACTTC

d_gene: -
v_gene: TRBV5-1
abundance: -
j_gene: TRBJ2-7
CDR3aa: CASSLPWAGTSYEQYF
CDR3nt: TGCGCCAGCAGCTTGCCCTGGGCAGGTACCTCCTACGAGCAGTACTTC

d_gene: -
v_gene: TRBV27
abundance: -
j_gene: TRBJ2-1
CDR3aa: CASSPIGGAEVEQFF
CDR3nt: TGTGCCAGCAGCCCCATTGGGGGCGCCGAAGTTGAGCAGTTCTTC

d_gene: -
v_gene: TRBV6-6
abundance: -
j_gene: TRBJ1-1
CDR3aa: CASSYSLGGWNTEAFF
CDR3nt: TGTGCCAGCAGTTACTCGCTGGGGGGTTGGAACACTGAAGCTTTCTTT

d_gene: -
v_gene: TRBV5-1
abundance: -
j_gene: TRBJ2-3
CDR3aa: CASSLDRGTDTQYF
CDR3nt: TGCGCCAGCAGCTTGGACAGGGGCACAGATACGCAGTATTTT

d_gene: -
v_gene: TRBV28
abundance: few
j_gene: TRBJ2-7
CDR3aa: CASSRGRAASYEQYF
CDR3nt: TGTGCCAGCAGCCGAGGGCGGGCAGCTTCCTACGAGCAGTACTTC

d_gene: TRBD2
v_gene: TRBV5-1
abundance: -
j_gene: TRBJ2-5
CDR3aa: CASRGLAGIQETQYF
CDR3nt: TGCGCCAGCAGAGGACTAGCGGGGATACAAGAGACCCAGTACTTC

d_gene: TRBD2
v_gene: TRBV4-2
abundance: -
j_gene: TRBJ2-1
CDR3aa: CASSQDFRTSGSYNEQFF
CDR3nt: TGTGCCAGCAGCCAAGATTTTAGGACTAGCGGGAGCTACAATGAGCAGTTCTTC

d_gene: -
v_gene: TRBV11-2
abundance: -
j_gene: TRBJ2-3
CDR3aa: CASSLTGDTDTQYF
CDR3nt: TGTGCCAGCAGCTTGACTGGCGACACAGATACGCAGTATTTT

d_gene: -
v_gene: TRBV7-2
abundance: -
j_gene: TRBJ2-2
CDR3aa: CASITETGELFF
CDR3nt: TGTGCCAGCATCACGGAGACCGGGGAGCTGTTTTTT

d_gene: TRBD1
v_gene: TRBV4-2
abundance: -
j_gene: TRBJ2-1
CDR3aa: CASSQGRDRGYNEQFF
CDR3nt: TGTGCCAGCAGCCAAGGCCGGGACAGGGGTTACAATGAGCAGTTCTTC

d_gene: TRBD2
v_gene: TRBV7-9
abundance: -
j_gene: TRBJ2-3
CDR3aa: CASRATTGLAGRETDTQYF
CDR3nt: TGTGCCAGCAGAGCGACCACGGGACTAGCGGGACGGGAGACAGATACGCAGTATTTT

d_gene: TRBD2
v_gene: TRBV15
abundance: -
j_gene: TRBJ2-1
CDR3aa: CATSSKGLAGVDEQFF
CDR3nt: TGTGCCACCAGCTCTAAGGGACTAGCGGGAGTGGATGAGCAGTTCTTC

d_gene: TRBD2
v_gene: TRBV5-4
abundance: -
j_gene: TRBJ2-7
CDR3aa: CASSRAGATYEQYF
CDR3nt: TGTGCCAGCAGCCGAGCGGGAGCGACCTACGAGCAGTACTTC

d_gene: -
v_gene: TRBV2
abundance: -
j_gene: TRBJ1-2
CDR3aa: CASTASSDYGYTF
CDR3nt: TGTGCCAGCACTGCCAGTTCAGACTATGGCTACACCTTC

d_gene: -
v_gene: TRBV28
abundance: -
j_gene: TRBJ2-1
CDR3aa: CASLTALASSYNEQFF
CDR3nt: TGTGCCAGCCTCACCGCCCTAGCGAGCTCCTACAATGAGCAGTTCTTC